These T cell receptor beta chains were read from a single sample in a study of cytomegalovirus exposure and HLA in healthy donors. The data were produced by immunoSEQ multiplex PCR, yet TCRdb's version contains in-frame clones alone and is incomplete. This sample has 55,000 to 80,000 clones, with roughly 75% found just once. What was sequenced was PBMCs. These TCRs come from a man aged 55 to 70 in good health and CMV-seropositive. The CDR3 runs from the conserved cysteine through the conserved F or W. Each record gives: J gene, clone size, CDR3 length, V gene, D gene, CDR3 protein, CDR3 DNA. D genes are given only for firm matches. The size of a clone is reported for some rows only, either as once, few or many, or as a class for expanded clones.

J: TRBJ1-2
size: .
length: 14
V: TRBV27
D: TRBD1
CDR3: CASRPTGGLYGYTF
DNA: TGTGCCAGCAGACCGACAGGGGGACTCTATGGCTACACCTTC

J: TRBJ1-2
size: few
length: 14
V: TRBV7-2
D: .
CDR3: CASSLGVVSGGYTF
DNA: TGTGCCAGCAGCTTAGGCGTGGTCTCTGGTGGCTACACCTTC

J: TRBJ1-5
size: .
length: 14
V: TRBV11-2
D: TRBD1
CDR3: CASSLTGSNQPQHF
DNA: TGTGCCAGCAGCTTGACAGGGTCGAATCAGCCCCAGCATTTT

J: TRBJ2-7
size: .
length: 13
V: TRBV13
D: TRBD1
CDR3: CASSLGQGYEQYF
DNA: TGTGCCAGCAGCTTGGGACAGGGTTACGAGCAGTACTTC

J: TRBJ1-1
size: few
length: 17
V: TRBV7-9
D: TRBD1
CDR3: CASSLASLQGMNTEAFF
DNA: TGTGCCAGCAGCTTAGCTAGCTTACAGGGGATGAACACTGAAGCTTTCTTT

J: TRBJ1-4
size: .
length: 14
V: TRBV6-5
D: .
CDR3: CASSPYPVGEKLFF
DNA: TGTGCCAGCAGCCCCTATCCGGTCGGGGAAAAACTGTTTTTT

J: TRBJ1-4
size: .
length: 20
V: TRBV11-3
D: .
CDR3: CASSFRKSHGKEVTNEKLFF
DNA: TGTGCCAGCAGCTTTAGGAAAAGCCACGGTAAGGAGGTGACTAATGAAAAACTGTTTTTT

J: TRBJ2-3
size: .
length: 13
V: TRBV28
D: .
CDR3: CASSFTYPDTQYF
DNA: TGTGCCAGCAGTTTCACCTACCCAGATACGCAGTATTTT

J: TRBJ1-4
size: .
length: 13
V: TRBV11-2
D: .
CDR3: CASTLGSNEKLFF
DNA: TGTGCCAGCACCCTAGGATCTAATGAAAAACTGTTTTTT

J: TRBJ2-7
size: .
length: 14
V: TRBV6-6
D: .
CDR3: CAVQESLVGYEQYF
DNA: TGTGCCGTACAGGAGTCCCTGGTTGGCTACGAGCAGTACTTC

J: TRBJ2-7
size: .
length: 12
V: TRBV6-1
D: TRBD2
CDR3: CASSERLAKQYF
DNA: TGTGCCAGCAGTGAAAGACTAGCAAAGCAGTACTTC

J: TRBJ1-2
size: few
length: 16
V: TRBV27
D: TRBD1
CDR3: CASSRWTGGSAYGYTF
DNA: TGTGCCAGCAGTAGATGGACAGGGGGCTCGGCCTATGGCTACACCTTC

J: TRBJ2-1
size: .
length: 16
V: TRBV14
D: TRBD2
CDR3: CASSQERLAGHNEQFF
DNA: TGTGCCAGCAGCCAAGAAAGACTAGCGGGACACAATGAGCAGTTCTTC

J: TRBJ1-5
size: .
length: 15
V: TRBV6-1
D: .
CDR3: CASIFATRSNQPQHF
DNA: TGTGCCAGCATCTTCGCGACTAGGAGCAATCAGCCCCAGCATTTT

J: TRBJ1-1
size: .
length: 11
V: TRBV11-3
D: .
CDR3: CASSFRGEAFF
DNA: TGTGCCAGCAGCTTCAGGGGAGAAGCTTTCTTT

J: TRBJ1-5
size: .
length: 14
V: TRBV11-2
D: .
CDR3: CASSPSIEYQPQHF
DNA: TGTGCCAGCAGCCCTAGCATAGAATATCAGCCCCAGCATTTT

J: TRBJ2-1
size: .
length: 15
V: TRBV6-5
D: TRBD2
CDR3: CACASASGSYNEQFF
DNA: TGTGCCTGCGCTTCGGCTAGCGGCTCCTACAATGAGCAGTTCTTC

J: TRBJ2-3
size: once
length: 14
V: TRBV4-1
D: .
CDR3: CASSRRRGGDTQYF
DNA: TGCGCCAGCAGCCGCCGCCGTGGGGGCGATACGCAGTATTTT

J: TRBJ1-3
size: .
length: 15
V: TRBV7-9
D: .
CDR3: CASSLRGISGNTIYF
DNA: TGTGCCAGCAGCTTAAGGGGGATCTCTGGAAACACCATATATTTT

J: TRBJ1-6
size: .
length: 16
V: TRBV6-4
D: .
CDR3: CASSVEGIGNNSPLHF
DNA: TGTGCCAGCAGTGTCGAGGGAATCGGAAATAATTCACCCCTCCACTTT

J: TRBJ1-2
size: .
length: 11
V: TRBV20-1
D: TRBD1
CDR3: CSARTGAGYTF
DNA: TGCAGTGCCAGGACAGGGGCTGGCTACACCTTC

J: TRBJ2-7
size: .
length: 14
V: TRBV6-5
D: .
CDR3: CASSYGGHSYEQYF
DNA: TGTGCCAGCAGTTACGGGGGACACTCCTACGAGCAGTACTTC

J: TRBJ2-7
size: .
length: 17
V: TRBV21-1
D: .
CDR3: CASSKMKAGQPLNEQYF
DNA: TGTGCCAGCAGCAAAATGAAGGCGGGACAGCCACTAAACGAGCAGTACTTC

J: TRBJ2-1
size: .
length: 17
V: TRBV2
D: TRBD2
CDR3: CASSEALMVAGDNEQFF
DNA: TGTGCCAGCAGTGAAGCGCTTATGGTAGCGGGGGACAATGAGCAGTTCTTC

J: TRBJ2-7
size: .
length: 14
V: TRBV6-5
D: .
CDR3: CASTPDSAAYEQYF
DNA: TGTGCCAGCACGCCGGACAGCGCCGCCTACGAGCAGTACTTC

J: TRBJ1-5
size: .
length: 13
V: TRBV28
D: .
CDR3: CASTEQSNQPQHF
DNA: TGTGCCAGCACCGAGCAAAGCAATCAGCCCCAGCATTTT

J: TRBJ1-5
size: .
length: 13
V: TRBV7-9
D: .
CDR3: CASSLGQNQPQHF
DNA: TGTGCCAGCAGCTTAGGGCAGAATCAGCCCCAGCATTTT

J: TRBJ1-2
size: .
length: 13
V: TRBV29-1
D: TRBD1
CDR3: CSAWTGANYGYTF
DNA: TGCAGCGCCTGGACAGGGGCTAACTATGGCTACACCTTC

J: TRBJ2-7
size: once
length: 15
V: TRBV7-9
D: TRBD1
CDR3: CSSSRTQGLAYEQYF
DNA: TGTTCCAGCAGCCGAACACAGGGGCTAGCCTACGAGCAGTACTTC

J: TRBJ2-1
size: .
length: 16
V: TRBV10-2
D: TRBD2
CDR3: CASSATSGGSYNEQFF
DNA: TGCGCCAGCAGCGCAACTAGCGGGGGCTCCTACAATGAGCAGTTCTTC

J: TRBJ2-3
size: once
length: 15
V: TRBV29-1
D: TRBD1
CDR3: CSVEPPTGGTDTQYF
DNA: TGCAGCGTCGAACCGCCGACAGGGGGCACAGATACGCAGTATTTT

J: TRBJ2-7
size: once
length: 14
V: TRBV7-9
D: TRBD1
CDR3: CASSYRDRPYEQYF
DNA: TGTGCCAGCAGCTACCGGGACAGACCCTACGAGCAGTACTTC

J: TRBJ1-2
size: .
length: 13
V: TRBV6-5
D: .
CDR3: CASSNGGLYGYTF
DNA: TGTGCCAGCAGTAACGGGGGACTATATGGCTACACCTTC

J: TRBJ2-1
size: .
length: 15
V: TRBV5-1
D: TRBD1
CDR3: CASETGQGIYNEQFF
DNA: TGCGCCAGCGAGACGGGACAGGGGATCTACAATGAGCAGTTCTTC

J: TRBJ2-7
size: .
length: 15
V: TRBV27
D: TRBD2
CDR3: CASSSPTSGFYEQYF
DNA: TGTGCCAGCAGTTCGCCGACTAGCGGATTCTACGAGCAGTACTTC

J: TRBJ1-2
size: .
length: 14
V: TRBV15
D: .
CDR3: CATSRATGSGGYTF
DNA: TGTGCCACCAGCAGAGCAACAGGGTCGGGCGGCTACACCTTC

J: TRBJ2-3
size: .
length: 12
V: TRBV11-2
D: .
CDR3: CASSSSTDTQYF
DNA: TGTGCCAGCAGCTCCTCCACAGATACGCAGTATTTT

J: TRBJ1-1
size: .
length: 15
V: TRBV27
D: .
CDR3: CASSSRLTVNTEAFF
DNA: TGTGCCAGCAGTTCCCGCCTTACAGTCAACACTGAAGCTTTCTTT

J: TRBJ1-3
size: .
length: 14
V: TRBV5-1
D: .
CDR3: CASSPGHGENTIYF
DNA: TGCGCCAGCAGCCCAGGACACGGCGAAAACACCATATATTTT

J: TRBJ1-1
size: .
length: 15
V: TRBV11-1
D: TRBD1
CDR3: CASSLRGGTGAEAFF
DNA: TGTGCCAGCAGCTTACGGGGTGGTACAGGGGCTGAAGCTTTCTTT

J: TRBJ2-7
size: few
length: 16
V: TRBV5-4
D: TRBD1
CDR3: CASSLFRDSLHYEQYF
DNA: TGTGCCAGCAGCTTGTTTAGGGACAGTTTACACTACGAGCAGTACTTC

J: TRBJ2-2
size: .
length: 17
V: TRBV11-3
D: TRBD2
CDR3: CASSSRTSGIDTGELFF
DNA: TGTGCCAGCAGCTCACGCACTAGCGGGATAGACACCGGGGAGCTGTTTTTT

J: TRBJ2-5
size: .
length: 16
V: TRBV5-1
D: .
CDR3: CASSRTSGRIKETQYF
DNA: TGCGCCAGCAGCAGAACCTCAGGGCGGATTAAAGAGACCCAGTACTTC

J: TRBJ1-3
size: few
length: 16
V: TRBV7-2
D: TRBD1
CDR3: CASSTRTGIRGNTIYF
DNA: TGTGCCAGCAGCACCCGGACAGGTATTCGAGGAAACACCATATATTTT

J: TRBJ2-5
size: .
length: 18
V: TRBV7-2
D: TRBD2
CDR3: CASSPRAGRRGGGETQYF
DNA: TGTGCCAGCAGCCCTCGAGCGGGACGCCGGGGGGGAGGAGAGACCCAGTACTTC